This TCR beta chain was identified during a study of cytomegalovirus exposure and HLA in healthy donors. Overall study findings and caveats: In an earlier analysis, most TCR beta V segments were productive about 87% or about 30% of the time. Most TCRs appeared rarely, but some public TCRs recurred in many donors. Reportedly, fewer N-insertions than the approximately 690-donor mean appeared in an Asian-associated ancestry cluster in a later analysis.

With regard to this clone: Its antigen is unidentified.

PCR involved 60 Vbeta and 13 Jbeta primers. The data were produced by immunoSEQ multiplex PCR, yet TCRdb's version contains in-frame clones alone and is incomplete. The data hold 90,000 to 120,000 clones, with 70% observed a single time. Germline CDR1 reads SGHRS; CDR2 reads YFSETQ. The CDR3 length is 11 residues. V shed 4 bases and J shed 4 bases, with 6 bases lying between them. The receptor was isolated from a man aged 40-49 years in good health and CMV-seropositive. Sequencing was performed on PBMCs. The chain carries TRBV5-1 and TRBJ2-7, with D tentatively TRBD2 (5 bases). DNA of the CDR3: TGCGCCAGCAGCCGGGGTTACGAGCAGTACTTC. Protein: CASSRGYEQYF. Filled out from reference TRBV5-1 and TRBJ2-7, the complete variable domain reads KAGVTQTPRYLIKTRGQQVTLSCSPISGHRSVSWYQQTPGQGLQFLFEYFSETQRNKGNFPGRFSGRQFSNSRSEMNVSTLELGDSALYLCASSRGYEQYFGPGTRLTVT.